These 15 T cell receptor beta chains were sequenced from one sample in a study of long-term antiretroviral therapy in people with HIV. Version v3.0 of the immunoSEQ assay was performed at survey level. Method: immunoSEQ multiplex PCR; TCRdb's copy keeps in-frame clones and lacks some. The table records around 19,000 clones, around 81% of them present only once. Sequenced here: unsorted PBMCs, sampled 0.3 years before starting antiretroviral therapy. The receptor set was obtained from a man aged 50 to 60 with HIV.

The V call is TRBV7-2, the J call TRBJ2-7; 7 positions agree with TRBD2. V lost 0 bases, J lost 3 bases, and 5 bases stayed unmatched. The germline CDR1 and CDR2 sequences are SGHTA and FQGNSA. The CDR3 spans 15 residues. CDR3 region: CASSLAPQRGYEQYF. In DNA, the CDR3 is TGTGCCAGCAGCTTAGCCCCCCAGCGGGGCTACGAGCAGTACTTC.

This clone was seen a few times. This chain links TRBV19 with TRBJ1-4, with TRBD1 as a possible D gene (6 bases). The CDR3 spans 12 residues. Trimming took 5 bases from V and 8 from J, leaving 9 bases between them. Germline CDR1 reads LNHDA; CDR2 reads SQIVND (reference sequence). CDR3 bases: TGTGCCAGTAGTTTCCAGGGGGAAAAACTGTTTTTT. As protein: CASSFQGEKLFF.

The V and J genes are TRBV19 and TRBJ1-3, with D unresolved. The CDR3 is 13 residues long. V lost 4 bases and J 0 bases, leaving 4 bases between the germline ends. Germline loops: CDR1 LNHDA, CDR2 SQIVND (reference sequence). The CDR3 region has the DNA TGTGCCAGTAGTACCTACTCTGGAAACACCATATATTTT. Its protein product is CASSTYSGNTIYF.

This clone appeared a single time. The chain employs TRBV7-6 and TRBJ2-2, with TRBD1 identical over 9 bases. J was trimmed by 4 bases and V by 1 base; bases with no gene match: 7. The CDR3 totals 17 residues. Germline CDR1 reads SGHVS; CDR2 reads FNYEAQ. The CDR3 DNA is TGTGCCAGCAGCTTAGTTACAGGGGGCGCGAGCACCGGGGAGCTGTTTTTT. Protein: CASSLVTGGASTGELFF.

About this clone itself: A read error may produce the germline difference seen at one junction end. The V gene is TRBV28, the J gene TRBJ2-7, with a tentative D call TRBD1 (5 bases). The CDR3 is 13 amino acids. Germline V lookup: CDR1 MDHEN, CDR2 SYDVKM. The CDR3 DNA sequence: TGTGCCAGCATGAAGGGGAACGCATACGAGCAGTGCTTC. It is translated as CASMKGNAYEQCF.

V usage is TRBV7-6 and J usage is TRBJ2-7; the match to TRBD2 covers 14 bases. The length of the CDR3 is 18 residues. CDR1 and CDR2 (germline): SGHVS, FNYEAQ. The junction had 8 bases not matched to a gene; V was cut back by 4 bases and J by 0 bases. The CDR3 reads CASSSGTSGSTLSYEQYF. DNA of the CDR3: TGTGCCAGCAGCTCTGGGACTAGCGGGAGCACCCTCTCCTACGAGCAGTACTTC.

CDR3 nucleotide sequence: TGTGCCAGCAGCTTCCTAGACAGACCCAACTATGGCTACACCTTC. It yields the protein CASSFLDRPNYGYTF. This rearrangement joins TRBV7-2 to TRBJ1-2; perhaps TRBD1 as D (5 bases). Deletions cut 3 bases from V and 2 bases from J, with 13 bases between. The CDR3 loop spans 15 amino acids. Looked up from germline, CDR1 is SGHTA and CDR2 is FQGNSA.

This clone was detected a few times. The chain couples TRBV19 to TRBJ1-2; D may be TRBD1 (6 bases). CDR3 length: 14 amino acids. V was trimmed by 3 bases and J by 6 bases, leaving 14 bases between them. CDR1 and CDR2 from the germline V gene are LNHDA and SQIVND (reference sequence). The DNA for the CDR3 is TGTGCCAGTAGTATTCACAGGGACTTGGATGGCTACACCTTC. It yields the protein CASSIHRDLDGYTF.

The V call is TRBV18, the J call TRBJ1-2; D remains ambiguous. The CDR3 runs 15 residues. CDR1 KGHSH and CDR2 LQKENI come from the germline V gene. V dropped 2 bases and J dropped 4 bases, with 14 bases sitting between them. CDR3 sequence: CASSPTQSAFYGYTF. The CDR3 bases are TGTGCCAGCTCACCAACCCAGAGTGCTTTCTATGGCTACACCTTC.

The V gene is TRBV7-2, the J gene TRBJ2-7; tentatively, D is TRBD1 (6 bases). Germline V gene sequence: CDR1 SGHTA, CDR2 FQGNSA. The V end was cut by 5 bases, the J end by 6 bases, with 17 bases between. The CDR3 consists of 14 residues. The CDR3 spells CASSPQGLSGEQYF. CDR3 sequence (DNA): TGTGCCAGCAGCCCACAGGGATTATCCGGCGAGCAGTACTTC.

The chain is built from TRBV6-5 and TRBJ1-1, with 9 bases matching TRBD1. The germline V gene encodes CDR1 MNHEY and CDR2 SVGAGI. The CDR3 covers 15 residues. The V gene end was trimmed by 5 bases and the J gene end by 0 bases; junction bases not matched to a gene: 4. CDR3 bases: TGTGCCAGCAGTGGGGGACAGGGCGTGAACACTGAAGCTTTCTTT. Protein sequence: CASSGGQGVNTEAFF.

J is TRBJ2-2 and V is TRBV11-1; maybe TRBD2 (6 bases). The germline gives CDR1 SGHAT, CDR2 FQDESV (reference sequence). The CDR3 totals 18 residues. Trimming took off 6 bases at V and 4 bases at J, with 24 bases between the two ends. The CDR3: CASSLGVWGDSSTGELFF. In nucleotides, the CDR3 is TGTGCCAGCAGTTTGGGGGTTTGGGGGGATTCCAGCACCGGGGAGCTGTTTTTT.

This clone was detected only once. The chain couples TRBV28 to TRBJ2-1, with 15 nucleotides matching TRBD2. This CDR3 spans 18 amino acids. Germline CDR1 and CDR2: MDHEN and SYDVKM. The V segment lost 5 bases and the J segment 4 bases; nucleotides outside the gene matches: 9. The CDR3 DNA follows: TGTGCCAGCAGTGGGACTAGCGGGAGGTTGGGGGCTTACAATGAGCAGTTCTTC. Protein product: CASSGTSGRLGAYNEQFF.

The V call is TRBV4-3, the J call TRBJ2-3; D gene unclear. Germline loops: CDR1 LGHNA, CDR2 YSLEER. CDR3 length: 14 amino acids. V was trimmed by 2 bases and J by 3 bases, leaving 9 bases between them. The CDR3 loop is CASSQRIGTDTQYF. DNA for the CDR3: TGCGCCAGCAGCCAACGGATAGGGACAGATACGCAGTATTTT.

This sequence joins TRBV5-1 and TRBJ1-1; 7 nucleotides match TRBD1. Germline CDR1 is SGHRS and CDR2 is YFSETQ. V dropped 4 bases and J dropped 0; count of bases not matched to a gene: 9. The CDR3 sequence is 16 residues long. The CDR3 region has the DNA TGCGCCAGCAGCACTGGGACAGCCAATATGAACACTGAAGCTTTCTTT. Translating gives CASSTGTANMNTEAFF.